The T cell receptor beta chain described here comes from a study of T-cell memory formation after mild COVID-19. The study's findings and limits: Researchers found some responding clones in pre-infection memory, a sign that cross-reactive memory joined. Shrinking CD4+ clones were chiefly CM and EM; CD8+ ones were chiefly EMRA.

The germline CDR1 and CDR2 sequences are MNHNY and SVGAGI (reference sequence). The CDR3 is made up of 14 amino acids. V shed 0 bases and J shed 6 bases, with 11 bases lying between them. About this clonotype itself: Its antigen is unknown.

TCRdb independently ran MiXCR on the 5' RACE reads; one entry per CDR3 protein. Of about 390,000 distinct CDR3 sequences in the sample, 16% were seen once. The sequencing sample was made of PBMCs or a T cell subset sorted from them (not recorded which). V gene TRBV6-6 combines with J gene TRBJ1-2, with unresolved D. This TCR was sampled from a man aged 18-30 years who had mild COVID-19 (a few samples of this study predate the infection). Cell type and time point are not known. The CDR3 protein is CASSYSTPANGYTF. The CDR3 DNA follows: TGTGCCAGCAGTTACTCGACGCCTGCAAATGGCTACACCTTC.